What follows are 13 T cell receptor beta chains derived from one specimen sequenced in a study of graft-versus-host responses after intestinal transplantation. Generated by immunoSEQ multiplex PCR, the TCRdb table keeps only in-frame clones and is missing some. The table lists over 10,000 clones, just under 85% of them singletons. This sample comprised PBMCs, obtained after intestinal transplantation. These receptors originate from a human patient who received an intestinal transplant, so some T cells may come from the graft donor.

This rearrangement joins TRBV5-1 to TRBJ2-7; TRBD1 matches at 9 bases. Per germline, CDR1 SGHRS and CDR2 YFSETQ. With 5 bases clipped from V and 1 base from J, the junction kept 4 bases outside the gene matches. The CDR3 is 14 amino acids. The CDR3 spells CASSKTGGSYEQYF. The CDR3 DNA sequence: TGCGCCAGCAGTAAGACAGGGGGTTCCTACGAGCAGTACTTC.

The chain is built from TRBV19 and TRBJ1-4, with 7 bases aligning to TRBD1. CDR1 LNHDA and CDR2 SQIVND come from the germline V gene (reference sequence). J lost 5 bases, V lost 6 bases, and 15 bases had no gene match. This CDR3 is built from 17 residues. This CDR3 reads CASSLLIPGQRNEKLFF. Here the CDR3 DNA reads TGTGCCAGTAGCCTATTGATTCCGGGACAGAGGAATGAAAAACTGTTTTTT.

The chain couples TRBV6-5 to TRBJ1-1; 7 bases map to TRBD1. CDR1 MNHEY and CDR2 SVGAGI come from the germline V gene. This CDR3 contains 14 residues. J lost 4 bases, V lost 6 bases, and 8 bases had no gene match. Here the CDR3 reads CASSQTQGITEAFF. As DNA, the CDR3 is TGTGCCAGCAGCCAAACACAGGGGATCACTGAAGCTTTCTTT.

The gene calls are TRBV7-8 and TRBJ2-3; no clear D gene. The CDR3 extends over 12 amino acids. V lost 3 bases and J 0 bases, leaving 1 base between the germline ends. Germline V lookup: CDR1 SGHVS, CDR2 FQNEAQ. The CDR3 sequence: CASSFSTDTQYF. The CDR3 nucleotides are TGTGCCAGCAGCTTTAGCACAGATACGCAGTATTTT.

Notes on this clone: The same CDR3 can be traced to other DNA sequences in this sample. The chain uses TRBV7-3 and TRBJ2-5; 10 bases align to TRBD2. The junction had 5 bases not matched to a gene; V was cut back by 6 bases and J by 4 bases. Germline V CDR1 and CDR2: SGHTA, FQGTGA. The length of the CDR3 is 14 residues. The CDR3 region has the DNA TGTGCCAGCAGTCTAGCGGGAGAGGGAGAGACCCAGTACTTC. It translates to CASSLAGEGETQYF.

This sequence joins TRBV18 and TRBJ2-3, with 10 bases aligning to TRBD1. The V and J ends lost 3 bases and 2 bases, in that order; junction bases with no gene match: 2. Germline values: CDR1 KGHSH, CDR2 LQKENI. CDR3 size: 15 residues. CDR3 sequence: CASSPGTGATDTQYF. CDR3 bases: TGTGCCAGCTCACCCGGGACAGGGGCCACAGATACGCAGTATTTT. The full variable domain, with the rest looked up from reference TRBV18 and TRBJ2-3, is NAGVMQNPRHLVRRRGQEARLRCSPMKGHSHVYWYRQLPEEGLKFMVYLQKENIIDESGMPKERFSAEFPKEGPSILRIQQVVRGDSAAYFCASSPGTGATDTQYFGPGTRLTVL.

The V call is TRBV7-9, the J call TRBJ2-5, with 11 nucleotides matching TRBD1. From germline, CDR1 is SEHNR and CDR2 FQNEAQ (reference sequence). The length of the CDR3 is 16 residues. V was clipped by 5 bases and J by 3 bases; unmatched bases: 8. In DNA form, the CDR3 reads TGTGCCAGCAGCCCTCCGGGACAGGGGGAGAAAGAGACCCAGTACTTC. This encodes CASSPPGQGEKETQYF. The full variable domain, completed using reference TRBV7-9 and TRBJ2-5, is DTGVSQNPRHKITKRGQNVTFRCDPISEHNRLYWYRQTLGQGPEFLTYFQNEAQLEKSRLLSDRFSAERPKGSFSTLEIQRTEQGDSAMYLCASSPPGQGEKETQYFGPGTRLLVL.

The J gene is TRBJ2-1, the V gene TRBV5-1; 14 positions match TRBD2. Germline V gene sequence: CDR1 SGHRS, CDR2 YFSETQ. The trim removed 6 bases at V and 6 bases at J, leaving 8 bases unmatched. This CDR3 comprises 16 residues. CDR3 sequence (DNA): TGCGCCAGCAACCCCCCAGGACTAGCGGGAGGCAATGAGCAGTTCTTC. Translating gives CASNPPGLAGGNEQFF.

V is TRBV29-1 and J is TRBJ2-3, with D tentatively TRBD2 (5 bases). Germline CDR1 reads SQVTM; CDR2 reads ANQGSEA. CDR3 size: 13 residues. The V end lost 6 bases, the J end lost 0 bases, and 10 bases lay between the germline ends. The CDR3 here is CSVPGVSTDTQYF. The CDR3 bases are TGCAGCGTCCCCGGGGTGAGCACAGATACGCAGTATTTT.

This clone is a singleton in its sample. The chain carries TRBV4-1 and TRBJ2-5; 9 positions match TRBD2. Looked up from germline, CDR1 is MGHRA and CDR2 is YSYEKL. CDR3 size: 14 residues. V shed 3 bases, J shed 5 bases, and the junction held 4 bases outside the gene matches. CDR3 DNA sequence: TGCGCCAGCAGCCATGCGGGGGGGACGGAGACCCAGTACTTC. This sequence encodes CASSHAGGTETQYF.

The chain combines TRBV15 with TRBJ2-3; 9 bases line up with TRBD2. J gave up 2 bases and V 8 bases, and 5 bases lay outside the gene matches. The germline V gene encodes CDR1 LNHNV and CDR2 YYDKDF (reference sequence). This CDR3 has 14 amino acids. The CDR3 DNA is TGTGCCACCTCAGCGGGAGGACTCACAGATACGCAGTATTTT. It specifies CATSAGGLTDTQYF.

In this sample, this clone turned up once. Compared with germline, one end of the junction differs, possibly owing to a read error. V usage is TRBV9 and J usage is TRBJ2-5; 10 bases fit TRBD2. CDR3 length: 15 residues. Per germline, CDR1 SGDLS and CDR2 YYNGEE. CDR3 residues: CASSVELAGKEAQYF. DNA for the CDR3: TGTGCCAGCAGCGTTGAACTAGCGGGGAAAGAGGCCCAGTACTTC.

The chain is built from TRBV28 and TRBJ2-2; 10 nucleotides line up with TRBD2. The V segment lost 6 bases and the J segment 2 bases; nucleotides outside the gene matches: 9. Germline CDR1 MDHEN, CDR2 SYDVKM. The CDR3 is 17 residues long. CDR3 nucleotides: TGTGCCAGCAGAACAGGGTGGACTAGCGGTAACACCGGGGAGCTGTTTTTT. Its translation: CASRTGWTSGNTGELFF. The complete variable domain, with remaining parts taken from reference TRBV28 and TRBJ2-2, reads DVKVTQSSRYLVKRTGEKVFLECVQDMDHENMFWYRQDPGLGLRLIYFSYDVKMKEKGDIPEGYSVSREKKERFSLILESASTNQTSMYLCASRTGWTSGNTGELFFGEGSRLTVL.